This TCR beta chain was observed in a study of T-cell memory formation after mild COVID-19. The germline V gene has CDR1 LNHNV and CDR2 YYDKDF (reference sequence). Trimming took 1 base from V and 3 from J, leaving 21 bases between them. The length of the CDR3 is 18 residues. Constant-segment primers and 5'RACE yielded cDNA libraries for TCR alpha and TCR beta, each carrying sample barcodes and UMIs. TCRdb independently ran MiXCR on the 5' RACE reads; one entry per CDR3 protein. Here the sample spans fewer than 90,000 distinct CDR3 sequences, around 13% being singletons. A remark on this clonotype: The target antigen is unknown.

Study-level results: While clones contracting from day 15 to 85 were balanced between CD4 and CD8, later expanders leaned CD4+. Pre-infection memory held some responding clones, suggesting pre-existing cross-reactive T cells responded. Researchers report contracting CD4+ clones mostly in CM and EM, with CD8+ clones in EMRA.

Sequencing was performed on PBMCs or a T cell subset sorted from them (not recorded which). The receptor was isolated from a man between 18 and 29 years old who had mild COVID-19 (a few samples of this study predate the infection). Cell type and time point are not known. The V call is TRBV15, the J call TRBJ2-5, with TRBD1 as a possible D gene (5 bases). The CDR3 loop is CATSRVPSAKGIEETQYF. CDR3 coding DNA: TGTGCCACCAGCAGAGTACCCTCCGCCAAGGGGATAGAAGAGACCCAGTACTTC.